The 21 T cell receptor beta chains reported below all come from one sample, sequenced in a study of blood T cell repertoires in COVID-19. Here immunoSEQ multiplex PCR was the method, and the copy in TCRdb shows in-frame clones only, minus some. The profile shows under 150,000 clones, 70% to 90% of them singletons. Sequenced material: peripheral blood. These receptor sequences come from a human donor in a cohort sampled during active COVID-19.

J is TRBJ2-1 and V is TRBV7-9; possible D gene TRBD1, 6 bases. CDR1 is SEHNR and CDR2 is FQNEAQ in the germline V gene (reference sequence). V lost 0 bases and J 7 bases, leaving 13 bases between the germline ends. There are 15 residues in the CDR3. CDR3 nucleotides: TGTGCCAGCAGCTTAGCTAGGCAGGGGCGAAATGAGCAGTTCTTC. Encoded protein: CASSLARQGRNEQFF.

This clone was counted a few times. This chain's CDR3 is CSVGRQGYGYTF. For the CDR3, the DNA is TGCAGCGTCGGCAGGCAGGGCTATGGCTACACCTTC. The rearrangement links TRBV29-1 to TRBJ1-2; weak D call: TRBD1 (5 bases). V lost 6 bases to trimming and J lost 4 bases, with 12 bases between them. In germline, CDR1 is SQVTM, CDR2 ANQGSEA. This CDR3 contains 12 residues.

This clone was counted a single time. The rearrangement links TRBV6-5 to TRBJ1-4; weak D call: TRBD1 (6 bases). Trimming shortened V by 6 bases and J by 8 bases, and 13 bases separated the two germline ends. The CDR3 is made up of 13 amino acids. Germline V gene lookup returns CDR1 MNHEY and CDR2 SVGAGI. This chain's CDR3 is CASRSTGNEKLFF. CDR3 nucleotides: TGTGCCAGCAGGTCTACAGGGAACGAAAAACTGTTTTTT.

CDR3: CASSYSEFRGNQPQHF. For the CDR3, the DNA is TGTGCCAGCAGTTACTCGGAGTTTAGGGGGAATCAGCCCCAGCATTTT. This chain joins TRBV6-2 or TRBV6-3 and TRBJ1-5; TRBD1 might be the D (6 bases). V lost 0 bases and J 4 bases, leaving 13 bases between the germline ends. Germline CDR1 and CDR2: MNHEY and SVGEGT. The CDR3 length is 16 residues.

The chain links TRBV6-5 to TRBJ1-2; 9 bases agree with TRBD1. The CDR3 consists of 14 residues. J lost 2 bases, V lost 5 bases, and 3 bases had no gene match. Germline loops: CDR1 MNHEY, CDR2 SVGAGI. The CDR3 is CASSPGQGNYGYTF. The DNA of the CDR3 is TGTGCCAGCAGTCCGGGACAGGGCAACTATGGCTACACCTTC.

This clone turned up a few times. The same CDR3 can be traced to other DNA sequences in this sample. The J gene is TRBJ1-2, the V gene TRBV30; tentative D call: TRBD1 (6 bases). CDR3 size: 11 residues. Between the trimmed V and J ends, which lost 3 bases and 7 bases, there was a span of 9 bases. The germline CDR1 and CDR2 sequences are GTSNPN and SVGIG (reference sequence). The CDR3 nucleotides are TGTGCCTGGAGAGGGGGTTTTGGCTACACCTTC. Its translation is CAWRGGFGYTF.

V gene TRBV27 combines with J gene TRBJ2-3; 7 nucleotides agree with TRBD1. Germline CDR1 and CDR2: MNHEY and SMNVEV (reference sequence). The J segment lost 2 bases and the V segment lost 6 bases, leaving 5 bases of the junction unmatched. This CDR3 is 14 amino acids long. The CDR3 DNA follows: TGTGCCAGCAGCTTGGGACAGTTCACAGATACGCAGTATTTT. Its protein is CASSLGQFTDTQYF.

V and J are TRBV13 and TRBJ1-5, with 7 bases that match TRBD1. Germline V lookup: CDR1 PRHDT, CDR2 FYEKMQ (reference sequence). J lost 4 bases, V lost 0 bases, and 0 bases had no gene match. The CDR3 totals 14 residues. CDR3: CASSLGQGNQPQHF. The CDR3 DNA reads TGTGCCAGCAGCTTAGGACAGGGGAATCAGCCCCAGCATTTT.

This clone was recorded once. The chain recombines TRBV18 with TRBJ1-5; a weak D match, TRBD1 (5 bases). The CDR3 is made up of 14 amino acids. Germline V gene data show CDR1 as KGHSH and CDR2 as LQKENI. The V end was cut by 4 bases, the J end by 5 bases, with 12 bases between. CDR3 loop: CASSLLDSDQPQHF. CDR3 in DNA: TGTGCCAGCTCACTTCTTGACAGTGATCAGCCCCAGCATTTT.

The chain recombines TRBV6-5 with TRBJ2-7, with 7 bases matching TRBD2. This CDR3 spans 15 amino acids. The germline V gene encodes CDR1 MNHEY and CDR2 SVGAGI. V trimming: 6 bases; J trimming: 0 bases; junction bases outside the gene matches: 8. CDR3 residues: CASRKWGGSSYEQYF. The CDR3 bases are TGTGCCAGCAGGAAGTGGGGGGGAAGCTCCTACGAGCAGTACTTC.

This chain joins TRBV20-1 and TRBJ2-5; TRBD2 might be the D (7 bases). Germline CDR1 reads DFQATT; CDR2 reads SNEGSKA (reference sequence). CDR3 length: 11 residues. Trimming took off 5 bases at V and 9 bases at J, with 13 bases between the two ends. In DNA, the CDR3 is TGCAGTGCTGAGGGGGGGGGCTCCCAGTACTTC. Its protein product is CSAEGGGSQYF.

CDR3 bases: TGTGCCTGGAGTGTGGAAGGGGACTCCTACGAGCAGTACTTC. This translates into CAWSVEGDSYEQYF. The chain joins TRBV30 to TRBJ2-7; D might be TRBD1 (5 bases). The CDR3 runs 14 residues. Germline CDR1 GTSNPN, CDR2 SVGIG (reference sequence). Trimming removed 0 bases at V and 0 bases at J, with 9 bases between.

The chain recombines TRBV27 with TRBJ2-7; D may be TRBD2 (6 bases). CDR1 and CDR2 from the germline V gene are MNHEY and SMNVEV (reference sequence). This CDR3 spans 14 amino acids. Trimming stripped 3 bases from V and 0 bases from J, with 9 bases between. CDR3 in amino acids: CASSFGGDSYEQYF. CDR3 DNA sequence: TGTGCCAGCAGTTTTGGAGGGGACTCCTACGAGCAGTACTTC.

This chain connects TRBV7-6 to TRBJ1-1; no firm D call. V was shortened by 5 bases and J by 1 base, with 11 bases between the two germline ends. Germline CDR1 is SGHVS and CDR2 is FNYEAQ. This CDR3 is 14 amino acids long. CDR3 region: CASSPRVENTEAFF. In DNA form, the CDR3 reads TGTGCCAGCAGCCCCCGGGTGGAGAACACTGAAGCTTTCTTT. The full variable domain, rest sourced from reference TRBV7-6 and TRBJ1-1, is GAGVSQSPRYKVTKRGQDVALRCDPISGHVSLYWYRQALGQGPEFLTYFNYEAQQDKSGLPNDRFSAERPEGSISTLTIQRTEQRDSAMYRCASSPRVENTEAFFGQGTRLTVV.

The V call is TRBV12-3 or TRBV12-4, the J call TRBJ2-1; D ambiguous. The CDR3 has 12 amino acids. With 6 bases removed from V and 9 bases from J, the gap between germline ends came to 12 bases. CDR3 residues: CASSFTGGEQFF. CDR3 sequence (DNA): TGTGCCAGCAGCTTTACTGGCGGTGAGCAGTTCTTC.

V usage is TRBV7-9 and J usage is TRBJ2-7; D is unclear. The CDR3 has 14 amino acids. In germline, CDR1 is SEHNR, CDR2 FQNEAQ (reference sequence). V lost 5 bases and J lost 2, with 13 bases in between. The CDR3 loop reads CASSGPPFAYEQYF. DNA for the CDR3: TGTGCCAGCAGCGGCCCCCCCTTTGCCTACGAGCAGTACTTC.

As to this clone: The sample carries other DNA sequences with the same CDR3. V is TRBV6-5 and J is TRBJ1-2; 7 nucleotides match TRBD1. From germline, CDR1 is MNHEY and CDR2 SVGAGI. The CDR3 spans 13 residues. Germline trimming cut 5 bases from V and 6 bases from J; bases unmatched to any gene: 6. The CDR3: CASSRQGIDGYTF. Here the CDR3 DNA reads TGTGCCAGCAGTAGACAGGGTATTGATGGCTACACCTTC.

The chain couples TRBV3-1 (or the pseudogene TRBV3-2) to TRBJ2-7; TRBD1 matches 9 bases. Germline loops: CDR1 LGHDT, CDR2 YNNKEL (reference sequence). Trimming cost V 5 bases and J 1 base; bases outside gene matches: 9. The length of the CDR3 is 16 residues. CDR3 sequence (DNA): TGTGCCAGCAGCGAAAGAGGGACAGGGCTATCCTACGAGCAGTACTTC. Its protein product is CASSERGTGLSYEQYF.

The rearrangement uses TRBV5-1 and TRBJ2-7; tentatively, D is TRBD2 (5 bases). CDR1 SGHRS and CDR2 YFSETQ come from the germline V gene. V was trimmed by 1 base and J by 4 bases, leaving 6 bases between them. The CDR3 has 12 residues. In DNA form, the CDR3 reads TGCGCCAGCAGCTTGCGGGGTTACGAGCAGTACTTC. Residues: CASSLRGYEQYF.

The V gene is TRBV4-3, the J gene TRBJ1-2; D is possibly TRBD1 (5 bases). The germline V gene has CDR1 LGHNA and CDR2 YSLEER. Deletions cut 4 bases from V and 2 bases from J, with 14 bases between. The CDR3 runs to 15 residues. DNA of the CDR3: TGCGCCAGCAGCCCTGGGACTGTGGTAAACTATGGCTACACCTTC. Translation gives CASSPGTVVNYGYTF.

The rearrangement uses TRBV7-9 and TRBJ2-1; TRBD1 might be the D (5 bases). Germline V gene data show CDR1 as SEHNR and CDR2 as FQNEAQ (reference sequence). CDR3 length: 14 residues. Trimming shortened V by 3 bases and J by 15 bases, and 21 bases separated the two germline ends. DNA of the CDR3: TGTGCCAGCAGCTTTCTTGGGGCCCCTCTCCGTAGGTTCTTC. It translates to CASSFLGAPLRRFF. The full variable domain, with the rest looked up from reference TRBV7-9 and TRBJ2-1, is DTGVSQNPRHKITKRGQNVTFRCDPISEHNRLYWYRQTLGQGPEFLTYFQNEAQLEKSRLLSDRFSAERPKGSFSTLEIQRTEQGDSAMYLCASSFLGAPLRRFFGPGTRLTVL.